This entry lists 23 T cell receptor beta chains sequenced from one sample in a study of cytomegalovirus exposure and HLA in healthy donors. Both 60 Vbeta primers and 13 Jbeta primers went into the PCR. Profiled with immunoSEQ multiplex PCR; TCRdb holds only in-frame clones, not every one. The sample has under 200,000 clones; about 70% are singletons. Sequencing was done on a sample of PBMCs. The receptor source for this set is a woman aged 18 to 35 in good health and CMV-seropositive.

This sequence joins TRBV6-5 and TRBJ2-5, with D possibly TRBD1 on 6 matching bases. V lost 6 bases and J 4 bases, leaving 15 bases between the germline ends. Germline assignment: CDR1 MNHEY and CDR2 SVGAGI. The length of the CDR3 is 14 residues. The CDR3 reads CASSQGIGGETQYF. CDR3 bases: TGTGCCAGCAGCCAGGGGATCGGAGGAGAGACCCAGTACTTC.

The V gene is TRBV4-1, the J gene TRBJ2-1, with 11 bases aligning to TRBD2. The CDR3 contains 15 residues. CDR1 MGHRA and CDR2 YSYEKL come from the germline V gene. After removal of 6 bases from V and 5 bases from J, the junction contained 6 bases not matched to a gene. CDR3 bases: TGCGCCAGCAGTCCGACTAGCGGGACCCACAATGAGCAGTTCTTC. Its protein is CASSPTSGTHNEQFF.

The chain combines TRBV5-4 with TRBJ1-4; 7 bases are shared with TRBD1. V shed 4 bases and J 10 bases; nucleotides not matched to a gene: 16. This CDR3 contains 16 residues. Germline CDR1 is SGHNT and CDR2 is YYREEE (reference sequence). CDR3 nucleotide sequence: TGTGCCAGCAGCGGTACCGGGACAGCCTTTGAAGGAAAACTGTTTTTT. It yields the protein CASSGTGTAFEGKLFF.

The chain recombines TRBV6-6 with TRBJ2-3; possible D gene TRBD2, 5 bases. This CDR3 is built from 15 residues. Germline CDR1 is MNHNY and CDR2 is SVGAGI (reference sequence). Trimming pared 4 bases from V and 0 bases from J, leaving 11 bases between. The CDR3 DNA is TGTGCCAGCAGTTCTCGGGATACTAGCACAGATACGCAGTATTTT. Translation: CASSSRDTSTDTQYF.

This clone was counted only a few times. The chain carries TRBV19 and TRBJ1-2; perhaps TRBD1 as D (6 bases). The CDR3 has 14 amino acids. Germline CDR1 reads LNHDA; CDR2 reads SQIVND (reference sequence). With 8 bases removed from V and 5 bases from J, the gap between germline ends came to 18 bases. CDR3 amino acids: CASREGGRRYGYTF. DNA for the CDR3: TGTGCCAGTCGAGAGGGGGGGCGCAGATATGGCTACACCTTC.

The V gene is TRBV7-3, the J gene TRBJ2-3; 11 positions agree with TRBD2. The junction had 3 bases not matched to a gene; V was cut back by 2 bases and J by 2 bases. The CDR3 is 16 amino acids. CDR1 is SGHTA, CDR2 FQGTGA, per germline. CDR3 sequence: CASSLGTSGYTDTQYF. For the CDR3, the DNA is TGTGCCAGCAGCTTAGGGACTAGCGGATACACAGATACGCAGTATTTT.

This clone showed up just a few times. The CDR3 spells CSVHRRRFDRNTEAFF. CDR3 in DNA: TGCAGCGTGCACCGACGTAGGTTCGACAGGAACACTGAAGCTTTCTTT. The chain is built from TRBV29-1 and TRBJ1-1, with D possibly matching TRBD1 (5 bases). CDR3 length: 16 residues. Trimming left V 6 bases short and J 1 base short, with 21 bases between. From germline, CDR1 is SQVTM and CDR2 ANQGSEA.

This rearrangement joins TRBV2 to TRBJ1-5; 7 positions match TRBD1. Germline values: CDR1 SNHLY, CDR2 FYNNEI. V was clipped by 4 bases and J by 3 bases; unmatched bases: 6. The CDR3 loop spans 15 amino acids. The CDR3 spells CASSGGQAYNQPQHF. CDR3 bases: TGTGCCAGCAGTGGAGGACAGGCTTACAATCAGCCCCAGCATTTT.

The chain uses TRBV19 and TRBJ2-3, with 8 bases identical to TRBD2. Trimming took 5 bases from V and 4 from J; bases not matched to a gene: 5. Per the germline V gene, CDR1 is LNHDA and CDR2 is SQIVND (reference sequence). CDR3 length: 14 residues. The CDR3 nucleotides are TGTGCCAGTAGTTTGAGCGGGGGTGCAGATACGCAGTATTTT. It yields the protein CASSLSGGADTQYF.

This clone has more than one count but fewer than ten. The chain carries TRBV15 and TRBJ2-1, with D possibly TRBD1 on 6 matching bases. V was pared by 1 base and J by 0 bases, with 16 bases between. CDR1 and CDR2 from the germline V gene are LNHNV and YYDKDF (reference sequence). The CDR3 totals 18 residues. CDR3 protein: CATSRAPLGQNSYNEQFF. CDR3 bases: TGTGCCACCAGCAGAGCTCCGTTAGGACAGAACTCCTACAATGAGCAGTTCTTC.

The chain links TRBV27 to TRBJ2-7; 10 bases are a match to TRBD2. The CDR3 has 15 amino acids. Germline V gene sequence: CDR1 MNHEY, CDR2 SMNVEV (reference sequence). V was pared by 1 base and J by 3 bases, with 3 bases of the junction left unmatched. The CDR3 loop is CASSLFLAGVYEQYF. CDR3 in DNA: TGTGCCAGCAGTTTATTCCTAGCGGGAGTCTACGAGCAGTACTTC.

The chain links TRBV5-6 to TRBJ1-2, with no clear D. Germline assignment: CDR1 SGHDT and CDR2 YYEEEE. The CDR3 length is 11 residues. Between the trimmed V and J ends, which lost 2 bases and 8 bases, there was a span of 7 bases. The CDR3 region has the DNA TGTGCCAGCAGCTTCCCAGAAGGCTACACCTTC. Translation: CASSFPEGYTF.

The chain recombines TRBV4-2 with TRBJ1-2, with D unresolved. With 1 base removed from V and 5 bases from J, the gap between germline ends came to 17 bases. This CDR3 has 16 residues. CDR1 is LGHNA and CDR2 is YNFKEQ in the germline V gene. CDR3 DNA: TGTGCCAGCAGCCAAGGGAGACCTATCGGGGAATATGGCTACACCTTC. Translation: CASSQGRPIGEYGYTF.

The chain has TRBV21-1 and TRBJ2-5; the table's TRBD1 call for D was not verified on the DNA. TRBV21-1 is a documented pseudogene. There are 15 residues in the CDR3. The CDR3 sequence: CASSKGADKEKTQYF. CDR3 sequence (DNA): TGTGCCAGCAGCAAGGGGGCGGATAAAGAAAAGACCCAGTACTTC.

V and J are TRBV29-1 and TRBJ1-1; 10 bases match TRBD1. The CDR3 loop spans 14 amino acids. Germline V gene lookup returns CDR1 SQVTM and CDR2 ANQGSEA. The trim removed 7 bases at V and 1 base at J, leaving 6 bases unmatched. CDR3: CSAGTGARNTEAFF. The DNA of the CDR3 is TGCAGCGCCGGGACAGGGGCGAGGAACACTGAAGCTTTCTTT.

This clone occurred a few times. Additional DNA sequences in this sample encode the identical CDR3. The genes are TRBV15 and TRBJ2-7; TRBD2 matches 7 bases. The germline gives CDR1 LNHNV, CDR2 YYDKDF (reference sequence). The CDR3 covers 15 residues. With 0 bases clipped from V and 11 bases from J, the junction kept 13 bases outside the gene matches. The CDR3 protein is CATSRDDLTSGVKYF. The CDR3 DNA reads as TGTGCCACCAGCAGAGATGATTTGACCAGCGGGGTCAAGTACTTC.

The V gene is TRBV27, the J gene TRBJ1-2; no definite D call. The CDR3 sequence is 13 residues long. CDR1 and CDR2 (germline): MNHEY, SMNVEV (reference sequence). The V end was cut by 6 bases, the J end by 4 bases, with 12 bases between. CDR3 bases: TGTGCCAGCAGAAGACGGGGTGGCTATGGCTACACCTTC. Translation gives CASRRRGGYGYTF.

This chain links TRBV12-5 with TRBJ1-1; TRBD1 matches at 7 bases. Trimming at V came to 3 bases and at J to 3 bases, leaving 19 bases not matched to a gene. This CDR3 region has 19 residues. Germline V gives CDR1 LGHNT, CDR2 FRNRAP. The CDR3 DNA sequence: TGTGCTAGTGGTTTAGCACGTGACAGGGCAGCCCGGCGGGACACTGAAGCTTTCTTT. Translating it yields CASGLARDRAARRDTEAFF.

The chain is built from TRBV4-3 and TRBJ2-2; 11 bases are shared with TRBD2. Germline lookup yields CDR1 LGHNA and CDR2 YSLEER. The V and J ends lost 4 bases and 5 bases, in that order; junction bases with no gene match: 6. The CDR3 is 16 residues long. The CDR3 region is CASSPRVAGGTGELFF. Written as DNA, the CDR3 is TGCGCCAGCAGCCCTCGGGTAGCGGGGGGGACCGGGGAGCTGTTTTTT.

This clone was detected only once. V and J are TRBV30 and TRBJ2-7, with D maybe TRBD2 (6 bases). Trimming shortened V by 0 bases and J by 2 bases, and 14 bases separated the two germline ends. This CDR3 has 15 residues. Germline lookup yields CDR1 GTSNPN and CDR2 SVGIG (reference sequence). The CDR3 loop is CAWSVSTRFPYEQYF. The CDR3 DNA reads as TGTGCCTGGAGTGTCTCGACTAGATTTCCCTACGAGCAGTACTTC.

The chain couples TRBV14 to TRBJ2-5, with no clear D. In germline, CDR1 is SGHDN, CDR2 FVKESK. V dropped 4 bases and J dropped 1 base, with 10 bases sitting between them. The CDR3 is 14 amino acids. CDR3 protein: CASSPNLLQETQYF. The DNA of the CDR3 is TGTGCCAGCAGCCCAAATCTACTCCAAGAGACCCAGTACTTC.

The chain couples TRBV5-1 to TRBJ1-1; maybe TRBD1 (6 bases). Trimming pared 0 bases from V and 0 bases from J, leaving 6 bases between. The CDR3 length is 14 residues. The V gene's germline CDR1 is SGHRS and CDR2 YFSETQ. The chain's CDR3 is CASSLDRVNTEAFF. The CDR3, as DNA: TGCGCCAGCAGCTTGGACAGGGTGAACACTGAAGCTTTCTTT. The full variable domain, rest sourced from reference TRBV5-1 and TRBJ1-1, is KAGVTQTPRYLIKTRGQQVTLSCSPISGHRSVSWYQQTPGQGLQFLFEYFSETQRNKGNFPGRFSGRQFSNSRSEMNVSTLELGDSALYLCASSLDRVNTEAFFGQGTRLTVV.

This chain connects TRBV7-9 to TRBJ2-3; D is unresolved. V shed 1 base and J shed 5 bases, with 4 bases lying between them. Germline V gene lookup returns CDR1 SEHNR and CDR2 FQNEAQ (reference sequence). The CDR3 length is 12 residues. The CDR3 protein is CASSLVGDTQYF. The CDR3 DNA follows: TGTGCCAGCAGCTTAGTCGGAGATACGCAGTATTTT.